The T cell receptor (beta chain) described here comes from a study of shared clonotypes between healthy human individuals. CD45RO-negative, CCR7-positively selected cells formed the naive CD8 fraction, excluding terminally differentiated effector memory CD45RA+ cells. The donors were adults (healthy and HIV-negative) with no recent acute infections or vaccinations. All of the donors resided in Nashville, Tennessee, and each was a Caucasian adult. Profiled with immunoSEQ multiplex PCR; TCRdb holds only in-frame clones, not every one. The sample contains about 750,000 clones, approximately 92% of which appear only once. Concerning this clone itself: The sample has other DNA sequences that encode this CDR3 too.

CDR3 size: 15 residues. Germline loops: CDR1 MGHRA, CDR2 YSYEKL. Trimming left V 0 bases short and J 1 base short, with 8 bases between. The sequencing sample was made of naive CD8+ T cells sorted from blood. This TCR came from a man aged 25 to 40 in good health. The J gene is TRBJ2-3, the V gene TRBV4-1; D gene uncertain. This CDR3 is CASSQDPSGTDTQYF. The DNA for the CDR3 is TGCGCCAGCAGCCAAGACCCGAGCGGCACAGATACGCAGTATTTT.